This record covers a single TCR beta chain. In the original workflow: The assay estimated nucleated cells by amplifying reference gene primers. Assay used: immunoSEQ multiplex PCR; TCRdb lists only in-frame clones, some missing. For V, J and clone size, that table is used; D and trimming come from the DNA. The data contain around 250,000 clones, over 75% of them seen just once; the ten biggest clones take up approximately 1.9%. The data were obtained in a study of blood T cell repertoires in COVID-19. Study-level background: Sources were T cells, B-cell-depleted T cells, or PBMCs; the material itself was cDNA or gDNA.

The length of the CDR3 is 13 residues. Germline CDR1 reads SGHTA; CDR2 reads FQGNSA. Deletions cut 1 base from V and 3 bases from J, with 6 bases between. Self-reported history from a screening survey and questionnaire set each donor's cohort. The recovered donors of Cohort 3 showed two negative PCRs, clearance, or symptom resolution. The clonotype comes from a woman between 50 and 59 years old who had recovered from COVID-19. The sequencing sample was made of PBMCs or T cells enriched from blood (not recorded which). The rearrangement joins TRBV7-2 to TRBJ1-1, with D unresolved. The CDR3 nucleotides are TGTGCCAGCAGCTTAGTCCGAGACACTGAAGCTTTCTTT. Its protein product is CASSLVRDTEAFF.